This is a list of T cell receptor beta chains from one sample in a study of blood T cells in healthy people across ages. TCRdb ran MiXCR on the 5' RACE reads and lists one entry per CDR3 protein. The sample has about 1,500,000 distinct CDR3 sequences, about 40% seen once. Sequencing was done on a sample of blood. The receptors come from a woman under 30 in good health. The CDR3 runs from the conserved cysteine through the conserved F or W. D genes are given only for firm matches. Size is stated for part of the rows, as once, few or many counts, or as a class when the clone is expanded.

abundance,d_gene,j_gene,v_gene,CDR3nt,CDR3aa
-,-,TRBJ1-1,TRBV30,TGTGCCTGGAGTGGAGCAACACGGTCTTTCTTT,CAWSGATRSFF
-,-,TRBJ2-1,TRBV5-1,TGCGCCAGCAGCTCGGCGCTGGTAGCTAGCGTTGAGCAGTTCTTC,CASSSALVASVEQFF
once,-,TRBJ2-5,TRBV27,TGTGCCAGCAGTCCTTCCCGGGACACCTCCAAGCTGACCCAGTACTTC,CASSPSRDTSKLTQYF
-,TRBD1,TRBJ2-3,TRBV28,TGTGCCAGCCCGCCCTCCCCTCGGACAGGGTACACAGATACGCAGTATTTT,CASPPSPRTGYTDTQYF
-,-,TRBJ1-2,TRBV11-2,TGTGCCAGCAGCTCAGGAGGCTCCGTCGCGCATGGCTACACCTTC,CASSSGGSVAHGYTF
-,TRBD1,TRBJ1-2,TRBV10-3,TGTGCCATCAGTGTTTGGGGACAGGCCGAAAACTATGGCTACACCTTC,CAISVWGQAENYGYTF
-,TRBD1,TRBJ1-2,TRBV18,TGTGCCAGCTCACCAGAGGTGGAGGGGGCAGGCGGCTACACCTTC,CASSPEVEGAGGYTF
-,-,TRBJ1-1,TRBV7-2,TGTGCCAGCAGTACAGGGTGGGCTGAAGCTTTCTTT,CASSTGWAEAFF
-,-,TRBJ2-3,TRBV12-3/TRBV12-4,TGTGCCAGCAGTTTGAAGGCGGACTTACACACAGATACGCAGTATTTT,CASSLKADLHTDTQYF
-,TRBD1,TRBJ2-1,TRBV10-1,TGCGCCAGCAGTTCTCCCGGGACAGGGTACAATGAGCAGTTCTTC,CASSSPGTGYNEQFF
few,-,TRBJ2-1,TRBV18,TGTGCCAGCTCACACCTAGAGATCTGGCAGTTCTTC,CASSHLEIWQFF
-,-,TRBJ2-7,TRBV12-3/TRBV12-4,TGTGCCAGCAGACCCGGGACGGGCGAGCAGTACTTC,CASRPGTGEQYF
-,TRBD1,TRBJ1-5,TRBV12-3/TRBV12-4,TGTGCCAGCAGTCCCAACAGGGGGCGCGGTCAGCCCCAGCATTTT,CASSPNRGRGQPQHF
many,-,TRBJ1-2,TRBV6-2/TRBV6-3,TGTGCCAGCAGTTCCCTCCCTCCTGGGATGAGTGGCTACACCTTC,CASSSLPPGMSGYTF
few,-,TRBJ2-3,TRBV4-1,TGCGCCAGCAGCCAAGGAAGGGGGGGCGGCACAGATACGCAGTATTTT,CASSQGRGGGTDTQYF
few,TRBD1,TRBJ2-1,TRBV20-1,TGCAGAGCCGGGACAGGGGGTTGTGAGCAGTTCTTC,CRAGTGGCEQFF
-,-,TRBJ1-6,TRBV12-3/TRBV12-4,TGTGCCAGCAGCCTTGCGGGACGGAATAATTCACCCCTCCACTTT,CASSLAGRNNSPLHF
few,TRBD1,TRBJ2-3,TRBV25-1,TGTGCCAGCAGTGACGGACAGGGGGAAACAGATACGCAGTATTTT,CASSDGQGETDTQYF
few,TRBD1,TRBJ1-6,TRBV28,TGTGCCACACCAGGGACAGGGAATTCACCCCTCCACTTT,CATPGTGNSPLHF
-,-,TRBJ1-1,TRBV29-1,TGCAGCGTTGCCGACGTGAACACTGAAGCTTTCTTT,CSVADVNTEAFF
-,-,TRBJ1-5,TRBV10-1,TGCGCCAGCAGTGAAGAGGTTAACAAGCCCCAGCATTTT,CASSEEVNKPQHF
few,-,TRBJ1-4,TRBV7-2,TGTGCCAGCAGCCCTGACCCCACAACTAATGAAAAACTGTTTTTT,CASSPDPTTNEKLFF
-,-,TRBJ2-3,TRBV6-5,TGTGCCAGCAGTCCGGGGGTCCCCACAGATACGCAGTATTTT,CASSPGVPTDTQYF
-,-,TRBJ1-1,TRBV29-1,TGCAGCTCTGGAGGGGCTGAAGCTTTCTTT,CSSGGAEAFF
once,-,TRBJ1-5,TRBV15,TGTGCCACCAGCCGAGAGAGTGTTAGCAATCAGCCCCAGCATTTT,CATSRESVSNQPQHF
-,TRBD1,TRBJ2-7,TRBV10-3,TGTGCCATCAGTGATCGGGACAGCCACGAGCAGTACTTC,CAISDRDSHEQYF
-,TRBD2,TRBJ2-1,TRBV7-9,TGTGCCAGCAGCGGTCGGACTAGCGGGAGTGCAGGCAATGAGCAGTTCTTC,CASSGRTSGSAGNEQFF
-,-,TRBJ2-2,TRBV27,TGTGCCAGCGGGACTCGTAGGAGCACCGGGGAGCTGTTTTTT,CASGTRRSTGELFF
-,TRBD2,TRBJ2-5,TRBV27,TGTGCCAGCAGCCTGGGACTAGCGGCCTCTAATGAGCAGTACTTC,CASSLGLAASNEQYF
-,-,TRBJ2-7,TRBV4-2,TGTGCCAGCAGCCAGAGGGGGGGCACCTACGAGCAGTACTTC,CASSQRGGTYEQYF
-,-,TRBJ1-2,TRBV7-2,TGTGCCAGCAGCTTAGCGGTGGTCGGAGCTAACTATGGCTACACCTTC,CASSLAVVGANYGYTF
few,TRBD2,TRBJ2-1,TRBV7-7,TGTGCTAGCAGCCCCGGGAGGGGGAACAATGAGCAGTTCTTC,CASSPGRGNNEQFF
once,-,TRBJ2-1,TRBV7-3,TGTGCCAGCAGCCCATTAGGAGCGGCTCCCTCCAATGAGCAGTTCTTC,CASSPLGAAPSNEQFF
-,TRBD2,TRBJ2-7,TRBV20-1,TGCAGTGCTAGAGTGTCAGTAGCGGGAGGGGTGTACGAGCAGTACTTC,CSARVSVAGGVYEQYF
-,TRBD2,TRBJ2-5,TRBV3-1,TGTGCCAGCAGCCAAAGCGGGGGGGCAAGGGAGACCCAGTACTTC,CASSQSGGARETQYF
few,-,TRBJ1-1,TRBV5-1,TGCGCCAGCAGCTTTCCCTCGCAGGGAGGTACTGAAGCTTTCTTT,CASSFPSQGGTEAFF
-,-,TRBJ1-2,TRBV10-3,TGTGCCATCACCGACAGTCCCAACTATGGCTACACCTTC,CAITDSPNYGYTF
few,-,TRBJ1-6,TRBV28,TGTGCCAGCCAGGCTAGCTATAATTCACCCCTCCACTTT,CASQASYNSPLHF
-,TRBD2,TRBJ2-3,TRBV9,TGTGCCAGCAGCGTACTAAGCGGGGGGGTCACAGGTACGCAGTATTTT,CASSVLSGGVTGTQYF
few,-,TRBJ2-1,TRBV20-1,TGCAGTGCTAGAGATCTCCCGGCAGCCCTATCAAATGAGCAGTTCTTC,CSARDLPAALSNEQFF
few,-,TRBJ2-7,TRBV6-5,TGTGCCAGCAGTTACTCGAGTCCAGGGACCTACGAGCAGTACTTC,CASSYSSPGTYEQYF
-,TRBD2,TRBJ2-3,TRBV20-1,TGCAGTGCTGGCAGACTAGCGGGAGGGATCACAGATACGCAGTATTTT,CSAGRLAGGITDTQYF
-,-,TRBJ1-2,TRBV6-1,TGTGCCAGCAGCGATGCCGGAGGAGGGCTGGGCTATGGCTACACCTTC,CASSDAGGGLGYGYTF
few,-,TRBJ2-7,TRBV11-2,TGTGCCAGCAGCTTCCCCTATAGGGAGTCAACCTACGAGCAGTACTTC,CASSFPYRESTYEQYF
few,-,TRBJ2-7,TRBV9,TGTGCCAGCAGCCTTGCCAGCGCTTCCTACGAGCAGTACTTC,CASSLASASYEQYF
few,TRBD1,TRBJ2-3,TRBV12-3/TRBV12-4,TGTGCCAGCAGTTTATGGGACAGGGGGCAAAATACGCAGTATTTT,CASSLWDRGQNTQYF
-,TRBD1,TRBJ1-4,TRBV28,TGTGCCAGCAGTTTAGGGACAGAGGCCACAACTAATGAAAAACTGTTTTTT,CASSLGTEATTNEKLFF
-,-,TRBJ2-1,TRBV28,TGTGCCAGCAGTTTAGTAGGTTTTGATTATGAGCAGTTCTTC,CASSLVGFDYEQFF
-,-,TRBJ1-2,TRBV27,TGTGCCAGCCGCAGGGCCGGGAACTATGGCTACACCTTC,CASRRAGNYGYTF
few,-,TRBJ2-1,TRBV7-9,TGTGCCAGCAGCACGCCCAGAGGACTGTCGGTCTCCTACAATGAGCAGTTCTTC,CASSTPRGLSVSYNEQFF
-,-,TRBJ2-7,TRBV20-1,TGCAGTGCTAGTGCTACTATTGACCTTGGCGAGCAGTACTTC,CSASATIDLGEQYF
few,TRBD2,TRBJ2-5,TRBV20-1,TGCAGTGCTTTGGGACTAGCGGGGATCCAAGAGACCCAGTACTTC,CSALGLAGIQETQYF
-,TRBD2,TRBJ2-3,TRBV4-1,TGCGCCAGCAGCCTGACTAGCGGGGGGGCTATAACAGATACGCAGTATTTT,CASSLTSGGAITDTQYF